This entry lists 23 T cell receptor beta chains sequenced from one sample in a study of blood T cell repertoires in COVID-19. Libraries were prepared by immunoSEQ multiplex PCR; TCRdb keeps only in-frame clonotypes and omits some of them. The repertoire holds under 150,000 clones, with around four fifths as singletons. Sequenced material: PBMCs or T cells enriched from blood (not recorded which). Source of these receptors: a woman aged 40 to 50 who had recovered from COVID-19.

The chain links TRBV7-9 to TRBJ2-1; possibly TRBD1 for D (6 bases). CDR3 length equals 16 residues. Germline assignment: CDR1 SEHNR and CDR2 FQNEAQ (reference sequence). With 5 bases removed from V and 8 bases from J, the gap between germline ends came to 22 bases. CDR3 sequence (DNA): TGTGCCAGCAGCCGCGTGGGGGCGGGTCTAAGGGATGAGCAGTTCTTC. Its protein is CASSRVGAGLRDEQFF.

This chain uses TRBV5-1 with TRBJ2-5; D may be TRBD1 (6 bases). V was shortened by 0 bases and J by 5 bases, with 11 bases between the two germline ends. CDR1 and CDR2 from the germline V gene are SGHRS and YFSETQ. CDR3 size: 14 residues. CDR3 residues: CASSLVGARETQYF. The CDR3, as DNA: TGCGCCAGCAGCTTGGTGGGGGCACGGGAGACCCAGTACTTC. The full variable domain, rest sourced from reference TRBV5-1 and TRBJ2-5, is KAGVTQTPRYLIKTRGQQVTLSCSPISGHRSVSWYQQTPGQGLQFLFEYFSETQRNKGNFPGRFSGRQFSNSRSEMNVSTLELGDSALYLCASSLVGARETQYFGPGTRLLVL.

This clone was observed a few times. For the CDR3, the DNA is TGTGCCAGTAGTTTCCCGGGACTAGAGGGCCACGAGCAGTACTTC. It specifies CASSFPGLEGHEQYF. The V call is TRBV19, the J call TRBJ2-7, with 8 bases identical to TRBD2. The CDR3 is 15 residues long. CDR1 is LNHDA and CDR2 is SQIVND in the germline V gene (reference sequence). Trimming removed 5 bases from V and 5 bases from J; junction bases left unmatched: 11.

The DNA for the CDR3 is TGTGCCAGCAGCCGACAGGGCATGGGCTACGAGCAGTACTTC. Its protein is CASSRQGMGYEQYF. V is TRBV5-4 and J is TRBJ2-7; 7 bases are shared with TRBD1. CDR3 size: 14 residues. The ends lost 4 bases at V and 3 bases at J; junction bases unmatched: 7. In germline, CDR1 is SGHNT, CDR2 YYREEE (reference sequence).

The CDR3 DNA follows: TGCGCCAGCAGCCAAGTTGGGGGGGTCCAAGAGACCCAGTACTTC. The encoded protein is CASSQVGGVQETQYF. The chain is built from TRBV4-1 and TRBJ2-5, with 7 bases fitting TRBD2. The CDR3 contains 15 residues. V shed 1 base and J 1 base; nucleotides not matched to a gene: 3. Looked up from germline, CDR1 is MGHRA and CDR2 is YSYEKL.

The chain carries TRBV24-1 and TRBJ2-2; D unclear. The CDR3 has 15 amino acids. The germline V gene encodes CDR1 KGHDR and CDR2 SFDVKD. Trimming left V 0 bases short and J 4 bases short, with 8 bases between. The DNA for the CDR3 is TGTGCCACCAGTGATTTGCCTAGAGGCACCGGGGAGCTGTTTTTT. Translation: CATSDLPRGTGELFF.

The CDR3 sequence is CASSHGHEVPEAFF. Here the CDR3 DNA reads TGTGCCAGCAGCCATGGGCACGAAGTGCCTGAAGCTTTCTTT. J is TRBJ1-1 and V is TRBV7-8; D is unclear. Germline V lookup: CDR1 SGHVS, CDR2 FQNEAQ. The V end lost 5 bases, the J end lost 6 bases, and 16 bases lay between the germline ends. The CDR3 has 14 residues.

Here the CDR3 reads CASRGGHIEAFF. CDR3 coding DNA: TGTGCCAGCAGAGGTGGGCACATTGAAGCTTTCTTT. This chain connects TRBV6-5 to TRBJ1-1, with D unclear. The CDR3 extends over 12 amino acids. The germline CDR1 and CDR2 sequences are MNHEY and SVGAGI. V was trimmed by 6 bases and J by 7 bases, leaving 12 bases between them.

This clone has more than one count but fewer than ten. The rearrangement joins TRBV11-2 to TRBJ1-6, with a weak D call TRBD1 (5 bases). Germline CDR1 and CDR2: SGHAT and FQNNGV. CDR3 size: 14 residues. V dropped 3 bases and J dropped 10 bases, with 13 bases sitting between them. CDR3: CASSLSRELSPLHF. DNA of the CDR3: TGTGCCAGCAGCTTGTCCAGGGAACTCTCACCCCTCCACTTT.

The chain uses TRBV2 and TRBJ1-6; TRBD1 matches at 12 bases. CDR1 and CDR2 (germline): SNHLY, FYNNEI. The CDR3 consists of 15 residues. J lost 9 bases, V lost 3 bases, and 3 bases had no gene match. CDR3 nucleotide sequence: TGTGCCAGCAGTGACCGGGACAGGGGGCTTTCACCCCTCCACTTT. Its translation is CASSDRDRGLSPLHF. The full variable domain, with the rest looked up from reference TRBV2 and TRBJ1-6, is EPEVTQTPSHQVTQMGQEVILRCVPISNHLYFYWYRQILGQKVEFLVSFYNNEISEKSEIFDDQFSVERPDGSNFTLKIRSTKLEDSAMYFCASSDRDRGLSPLHFGNGTRLTVT.

The rearrangement joins TRBV27 to TRBJ1-6; D is uncertain. From germline, CDR1 is MNHEY and CDR2 SMNVEV (reference sequence). V was shortened by 6 bases and J by 0 bases, with 15 bases between the two germline ends. This CDR3 has 17 amino acids. For the CDR3, the DNA is TGTGCCAGCAGCCCCCGACTCGACTTCTCCTATAATTCACCCCTCCACTTT. Its protein is CASSPRLDFSYNSPLHF.

This sequence joins TRBV7-9 and TRBJ1-3, with unresolved D. This CDR3 has 15 residues. The germline V and J ends were trimmed by 5 bases and 0 bases, with 11 bases remaining between them. Germline CDR1 reads SEHNR; CDR2 reads FQNEAQ (reference sequence). CDR3 loop: CASSPRANSGNTIYF. CDR3 DNA: TGTGCCAGCAGCCCGAGGGCCAACTCTGGAAACACCATATATTTT.

V usage is TRBV9 and J usage is TRBJ2-7; D ambiguous. The CDR3 is 15 amino acids. Germline V gives CDR1 SGDLS, CDR2 YYNGEE. V lost 0 bases and J 3 bases, leaving 13 bases between the germline ends. CDR3 in amino acids: CASSVGPDADYEQYF. In DNA, the CDR3 is TGTGCCAGCAGCGTAGGACCTGATGCGGACTACGAGCAGTACTTC.

J is TRBJ2-3 and V is TRBV2, with TRBD2 matching over 11 bases. The length of the CDR3 is 16 residues. Trimming took 3 bases from V and 4 from J; bases not matched to a gene: 6. CDR1 is SNHLY and CDR2 is FYNNEI in the germline V gene. The CDR3 reads CASSDPLAGVSDTQYF. Written as DNA, the CDR3 is TGTGCCAGCAGTGATCCACTAGCGGGAGTCTCAGATACGCAGTATTTT.

The rearrangement joins TRBV5-4 to TRBJ2-3, with D tentatively TRBD1 (7 bases). The CDR3 runs 15 residues. Trimming shortened V by 3 bases and J by 5 bases, and 16 bases separated the two germline ends. The germline CDR1 and CDR2 sequences are SGHNT and YYREEE (reference sequence). CDR3 sequence reads: CASSSKTGRGDTQYF. For the CDR3, the DNA is TGTGCCAGCAGCTCAAAGACAGGGCGGGGAGATACGCAGTATTTT.

The chain employs TRBV27 and TRBJ2-7, with D tentatively TRBD2 (5 bases). Germline CDR1 MNHEY, CDR2 SMNVEV (reference sequence). V lost 7 bases and J lost 6, with 13 bases in between. The CDR3 is 12 residues long. DNA of the CDR3: TGTGCCAGCACGAATTTCCGGGGCGAGCAGTACTTC. This translates into CASTNFRGEQYF.

This clone is a singleton in its sample. The chain employs TRBV4-2 and TRBJ1-1; 7 bases match TRBD1. Germline assignment: CDR1 LGHNA and CDR2 YNFKEQ. V shed 4 bases, J shed 6 bases, and the junction held 2 bases outside the gene matches. The CDR3 covers 12 residues. The CDR3 DNA reads as TGTGCCAGCAGCCTAGGGGGCTCTGAAGCTTTCTTT. Amino acids: CASSLGGSEAFF.

This chain's CDR3 is CASDRTAKMNTEAFF. In DNA, the CDR3 is TGTGCCAGCGACAGGACAGCGAAAATGAACACTGAAGCTTTCTTT. V and J are TRBV2 and TRBJ1-1; D is perhaps TRBD1 (6 bases). Trimming took off 8 bases at V and 0 bases at J, with 16 bases between the two ends. Germline V gene lookup returns CDR1 SNHLY and CDR2 FYNNEI. There are 15 residues in the CDR3.

The chain couples TRBV27 to TRBJ2-2; D remains unclear. In germline, CDR1 is MNHEY, CDR2 SMNVEV (reference sequence). The CDR3 is 14 amino acids. Between the trimmed V and J ends, which lost 3 bases and 1 base, there was a span of 6 bases. CDR3 in amino acids: CASSLNRNTGELFF. In DNA form, the CDR3 reads TGTGCCAGCAGTTTGAACAGGAACACCGGGGAGCTGTTTTTT.

The chain is built from TRBV27 and TRBJ2-1; TRBD1 aligns across 8 bases. V shed 8 bases, J shed 8 bases, and the junction held 8 bases outside the gene matches. Germline V gene lookup returns CDR1 MNHEY and CDR2 SMNVEV (reference sequence). The CDR3 totals 13 residues. For the CDR3, the DNA is TGTGCCAGCGGGCGACAGGGGCCCGATGAGCAGTTCTTC. It codes for CASGRQGPDEQFF.

This chain joins TRBV20-1 and TRBJ2-3; perhaps TRBD2 as D (6 bases). In germline, CDR1 is DFQATT, CDR2 SNEGSKA (reference sequence). V dropped 6 bases and J dropped 5 bases, with 9 bases sitting between them. This CDR3 spans 11 amino acids. CDR3 coding DNA: TGCAGTGCCGAAGCGGGAGATACGCAGTATTTT. Protein: CSAEAGDTQYF.

The rearrangement joins TRBV30 to TRBJ2-7; 8 nucleotides align to TRBD1. With 4 bases clipped from V and 7 bases from J, the junction kept 18 bases outside the gene matches. Per germline, CDR1 GTSNPN and CDR2 SVGIG (reference sequence). The CDR3 contains 16 residues. CDR3 bases: TGTGCCTGGACTATAAGGAGGGGACAGGCGGGTGGAGAGCAGTACTTC. Protein product: CAWTIRRGQAGGEQYF.

The chain combines TRBV3-1 (or the pseudogene TRBV3-2) with TRBJ2-7; 8 bases align to TRBD2. Germline V CDR1 and CDR2: LGHDT, YNNKEL (reference sequence). The J segment lost 4 bases and the V segment lost 1 base, leaving 6 bases of the junction unmatched. The CDR3 is made up of 15 amino acids. The CDR3 nucleotides are TGTGCCAGCAGCCAAGGGCAACTAGCGGCTTACGAGCAGTACTTC. Translation: CASSQGQLAAYEQYF.